Each of the 9 T cell receptor beta chains below was sequenced from the same sample in a study of blood T cell repertoires in COVID-19. Measured with immunoSEQ multiplex PCR; TCRdb has only the in-frame clones, and not every one. The sample carries 200,000 to 250,000 clones, around four fifths recorded once. Sequencing was performed on peripheral blood. These receptors were collected from a woman older than 75 with COVID-19, enrolled during active disease.

This clone occurred once. The rearrangement links TRBV7-2 to TRBJ2-5; possibly TRBD1 for D (5 bases). The CDR3 consists of 14 residues. The V end lost 1 base, the J end lost 6 bases, and 12 bases lay between the germline ends. In germline, CDR1 is SGHTA, CDR2 FQGNSA. The CDR3 nucleotides are TGTGCCAGCAGCTTAGGGGGCTCGACACAGACCCAGTACTTC. It codes for CASSLGGSTQTQYF.

The CDR3 DNA sequence: TGTGCCAGCAGAAGGCCGAGAGACAGGGAGACCGGGGAGCTGTTTTTT. Protein product: CASRRPRDRETGELFF. V and J are TRBV6-4 and TRBJ2-2, with 7 bases aligning to TRBD1. V lost 6 bases to trimming and J lost 5 bases; unmatched junction nucleotides: 12. Germline V gene lookup returns CDR1 MRHNA and CDR2 SNTAGT. This CDR3 is 16 amino acids long.

V gene TRBV2 combines with J gene TRBJ2-3; D unresolved. This CDR3 has 10 residues. The germline V gene has CDR1 SNHLY and CDR2 FYNNEI. The V end lost 8 bases, the J end lost 2 bases, and 2 bases lay between the germline ends. The CDR3 loop is CASLTDTQYF. As DNA, the CDR3 is TGTGCCAGCCTCACAGATACGCAGTATTTT.

The J gene is TRBJ1-4, the V gene TRBV6-6; D gene ambiguous. CDR3 length: 14 residues. Germline values: CDR1 MNHNY, CDR2 SVGAGI (reference sequence). The germline V and J ends were trimmed by 2 bases and 7 bases, with 11 bases remaining between them. The CDR3 loop reads CASSYRGFGEKLFF. Here the CDR3 DNA reads TGTGCCAGCAGTTACCGAGGGTTTGGTGAAAAACTGTTTTTT.

This sequence joins TRBV7-9 and TRBJ1-5, with TRBD1 as a possible D gene (6 bases). The ends were cut back, 5 bases at V and 2 bases at J, with 16 bases in the middle. This CDR3 contains 16 residues. CDR1 is SEHNR and CDR2 is FQNEAQ in the germline V gene (reference sequence). The CDR3 nucleotides are TGTGCCAGCAGCGCCTCGGTGGGGGCAGGCAATCAGCCCCAGCATTTT. It translates to CASSASVGAGNQPQHF.

CDR3 bases: TGTGCCAGCAAGGGACAGGGCCCTGGAAACACCATATATTTT. Protein product: CASKGQGPGNTIYF. The chain combines TRBV2 with TRBJ1-3; TRBD1 matches at 9 bases. This CDR3 has 14 residues. Trimming took 7 bases from V and 2 from J; bases not matched to a gene: 3. Germline assignment: CDR1 SNHLY and CDR2 FYNNEI.

The V call is TRBV27, the J call TRBJ1-1, with unresolved D. The V gene lost 6 bases and the J gene lost 1 base, with 15 bases spanning the gap. This CDR3 comprises 15 residues. Germline CDR1 is MNHEY and CDR2 is SMNVEV (reference sequence). The CDR3 reads CASRALTNQNTEAFF. The CDR3, as DNA: TGTGCCAGCAGGGCCTTAACAAACCAGAACACTGAAGCTTTCTTT.

V gene TRBV20-1 combines with J gene TRBJ1-5; the D is unclear. The germline CDR1 and CDR2 sequences are DFQATT and SNEGSKA (reference sequence). Trimming cost V 3 bases and J 9 bases, with 18 bases left between them. There are 14 residues in the CDR3. DNA of the CDR3: TGCAGTGCTAGTGAGGCGGATGGACTGTGGCCCCAGCATTTT. Its translation: CSASEADGLWPQHF.

The chain recombines TRBV30 with TRBJ1-6; TRBD1 aligns across 7 bases. Trimming took 1 base from V and 9 from J; bases not matched to a gene: 6. The germline gives CDR1 GTSNPN, CDR2 SVGIG (reference sequence). The CDR3 runs 14 residues. The CDR3 DNA is TGTGCCTGGAGTGAAACAGGGGTTGGTTCACCCCTCCACTTT. Translation: CAWSETGVGSPLHF.